These 18 T cell receptor beta chains came from one sample sequenced in a study of blood T cell repertoires in COVID-19. TCRdb's table, derived via immunoSEQ multiplex PCR, lists solely in-frame clones and lacks some. Altogether 30,000 to 40,000 clones are present, roughly nine tenths being singletons, with the ten largest covering roughly an eighth. Sequenced sample: peripheral blood. Source of these receptors: a man between 65 and 80 years old with active COVID-19.

The chain is built from TRBV5-8 and TRBJ2-7; possible D gene TRBD2, 6 bases. The V end lost 2 bases, the J end lost 2 bases, and 14 bases lay between the germline ends. Germline V gene sequence: CDR1 SGHTS, CDR2 YDEGEE. The CDR3 consists of 15 residues. The CDR3 sequence: CASSLGGILTYEQYF. For the CDR3, the DNA is TGTGCCAGCAGCTTAGGCGGGATTTTAACCTACGAGCAGTACTTC.

Only one count was recorded for this clone. This chain joins TRBV12-5 and TRBJ1-1, with D possibly matching TRBD1 (5 bases). CDR3 length: 18 amino acids. Trimming removed 0 bases from V and 7 bases from J, with 24 bases in between. Germline lookup yields CDR1 LGHNT and CDR2 FRNRAP. CDR3 region: CASGLVPRRGDPLSEAFF. The CDR3 nucleotides read TGTGCTAGTGGTTTGGTACCTCGACGGGGGGATCCTCTCAGTGAAGCTTTCTTT.

The rearrangement joins TRBV4-2 to TRBJ2-7; D might be TRBD2 (5 bases). In germline, CDR1 is LGHNA, CDR2 YNFKEQ. The CDR3 runs to 15 residues. V dropped 3 bases and J dropped 0 bases, with 12 bases sitting between them. The CDR3 nucleotides read TGTGCCAGCAGCCAGGAGGACGGAGACTCCTACGAGCAGTACTTC. Translating gives CASSQEDGDSYEQYF.

The chain recombines TRBV7-2 with TRBJ2-3; TRBD2 matches 7 bases. J gave up 0 bases and V 0 bases, and 3 bases lay outside the gene matches. CDR3 size: 16 residues. In germline, CDR1 is SGHTA, CDR2 FQGNSA. The CDR3 spells CASSLASSGSTDTQYF. CDR3 bases: TGTGCCAGCAGCTTAGCTTCTAGCGGTAGCACAGATACGCAGTATTTT.

The chain recombines TRBV28 with TRBJ1-2; D not resolved. CDR3 length equals 11 residues. CDR1 is MDHEN, CDR2 SYDVKM, per germline. V gave up 5 bases and J gave up 5 bases, with 6 bases separating them. CDR3 sequence: CASSPSYGYTF. The CDR3 coding sequence is TGTGCCAGCAGTCCCTCGTATGGCTACACCTTC.

Concerning this clone itself: Other DNA sequences from this sample encode an identical CDR3 as well. V gene TRBV9 combines with J gene TRBJ2-7, with 10 bases lining up with TRBD2. V shed 4 bases, J shed 0 bases, and the junction held 4 bases outside the gene matches. Germline V gives CDR1 SGDLS, CDR2 YYNGEE. CDR3 size: 15 residues. DNA for the CDR3: TGTGCCAGCAGCCCTACTAGCGGGGTCTCCTACGAGCAGTACTTC. Protein: CASSPTSGVSYEQYF. Complete variable domain (other parts from reference TRBV9 and TRBJ2-7): DSGVTQTPKHLITATGQRVTLRCSPRSGDLSVYWYQQSLDQGLQFLIQYYNGEERAKGNILERFSAQQFPDLHSELNLSSLELGDSALYFCASSPTSGVSYEQYFGPGTRLTVT.

This rearrangement joins TRBV14 to TRBJ2-1, with 8 positions matching TRBD1. Losses at the gene ends were 2 bases for V and 1 base for J; bases not matched to a gene: 4. The CDR3 has 16 amino acids. Germline CDR1 reads SGHDN; CDR2 reads FVKESK. CDR3 protein: CASSQHRGASYNEQFF. The CDR3 nucleotides read TGTGCCAGCAGCCAACACAGGGGGGCTTCCTACAATGAGCAGTTCTTC.

The chain joins TRBV10-2 to TRBJ2-5; TRBD2 matches at 12 bases. Germline-derived CDR1 and CDR2 are WSHSY and SAAADI. The CDR3 sequence is 18 residues long. V was clipped by 3 bases and J by 3 bases; unmatched bases: 11. CDR3 loop: CASSEPASGRDLKETQYF. CDR3 DNA: TGCGCCAGCAGTGAACCGGCTAGCGGGAGGGATTTGAAAGAGACCCAGTACTTC.

J is TRBJ2-7 and V is TRBV7-2; the D gene is possibly TRBD2 (5 bases). With 7 bases removed from V and 0 bases from J, the gap between germline ends came to 16 bases. CDR3 length: 15 amino acids. Germline values: CDR1 SGHTA, CDR2 FQGNSA. The CDR3 reads CASTSGIGSSYEQYF. CDR3 coding DNA: TGTGCCAGCACCTCCGGGATCGGAAGCTCCTACGAGCAGTACTTC.

This clone occurred once. The chain couples TRBV19 to TRBJ2-6; D is possibly TRBD1 (5 bases). Germline assignment: CDR1 LNHDA and CDR2 SQIVND (reference sequence). V lost 3 bases, J lost 2 bases, and 11 bases lay in between. This CDR3 contains 16 residues. The CDR3 DNA sequence: TGTGCCAGTAGTATGCAACAGGTTGCTGGGGCCAACGTCCTGACTTTC. It is translated as CASSMQQVAGANVLTF.

CDR3 protein: CASSPTKGQGVQPQHF. The CDR3 DNA sequence: TGTGCCAGCAGCCCCACCAAAGGGCAGGGTGTTCAGCCCCAGCATTTT. The chain combines TRBV6-6 with TRBJ1-5; tentative D call: TRBD1 (5 bases). Trimming removed 6 bases from V and 6 bases from J, with 21 bases in between. CDR3 length equals 16 residues. The germline V gene encodes CDR1 MNHNY and CDR2 SVGAGI (reference sequence).

J is TRBJ2-2 and V is TRBV6-6; TRBD1 matches 9 bases. CDR3 length equals 14 residues. V gave up 10 bases and J gave up 0 bases; unmatched junction bases: 3. CDR1 is MNHNY, CDR2 SVGAGI, per germline (reference sequence). CDR3 sequence: CATRQGANTGELFF. The DNA of the CDR3 is TGTGCCACCCGACAGGGGGCGAACACCGGGGAGCTGTTTTTT.

The V call is TRBV5-4, the J call TRBJ1-1; 11 positions agree with TRBD1. V lost 0 bases to trimming and J lost 5 bases; unmatched junction nucleotides: 3. Germline V lookup: CDR1 SGHNT, CDR2 YYREEE (reference sequence). The CDR3 covers 15 residues. The CDR3 loop is CASSLAGTGGTEAFF. CDR3 coding DNA: TGTGCCAGCAGCTTGGCCGGGACAGGGGGGACTGAAGCTTTCTTT. The variable domain in full, with the rest retrieved from reference TRBV5-4 and TRBJ1-1, is ETGVTQSPTHLIKTRGQQVTLRCSSQSGHNTVSWYQQALGQGPQFIFQYYREEENGRGNFPPRFSGLQFPNYSSELNVNALELDDSALYLCASSLAGTGGTEAFFGQGTRLTVV.

This clone was seen just once. This sequence joins TRBV28 and TRBJ1-2, with D unclear. Germline lookup yields CDR1 MDHEN and CDR2 SYDVKM. V dropped 3 bases and J dropped 5 bases, with 7 bases sitting between them. The CDR3 covers 12 residues. The CDR3, as DNA: TGTGCCAGCAGTTTGCGGCAGTATGGCTACACCTTC. This sequence encodes CASSLRQYGYTF.

The chain employs TRBV9 and TRBJ2-5, with D tentatively TRBD2 (5 bases). CDR1 SGDLS and CDR2 YYNGEE come from the germline V gene. The CDR3 sequence is 14 residues long. Trimming cost V 4 bases and J 5 bases, with 15 bases left between them. CDR3 coding DNA: TGTGCCAGCAGCCCAGACCGGGGTACGGAGACCCAGTACTTC. It codes for CASSPDRGTETQYF.

The rearrangement links TRBV18 to TRBJ1-5; TRBD1 agrees at 8 bases. This CDR3 spans 16 amino acids. The germline CDR1 and CDR2 sequences are KGHSH and LQKENI. Unmatched junction bases numbered 8, after V lost 3 bases and J lost 4 bases. The CDR3, as DNA: TGTGCCAGCTCACCGGCAGGGGGCGCGCCGAATCAGCCCCAGCATTTT. Protein sequence: CASSPAGGAPNQPQHF.

The table lists this clone with a few counts. This chain connects TRBV7-9 to TRBJ2-2; TRBD2 might be the D (6 bases). In germline, CDR1 is SEHNR, CDR2 FQNEAQ (reference sequence). The CDR3 sequence is 14 residues long. Deletions cut 4 bases from V and 2 bases from J, with 8 bases between. The CDR3 region is CASSWRVNTGELFF. In DNA form, the CDR3 reads TGTGCCAGCAGCTGGAGGGTAAACACCGGGGAGCTGTTTTTT.

The V call is TRBV28, the J call TRBJ2-3; D is possibly TRBD2 (6 bases). Germline V lookup: CDR1 MDHEN, CDR2 SYDVKM. The V gene lost 6 bases and the J gene lost 4 bases, with 14 bases spanning the gap. This CDR3 has 14 residues. Here the CDR3 reads CASSQPGLSDTQYF. CDR3 coding DNA: TGTGCCAGCAGCCAACCGGGACTTTCAGATACGCAGTATTTT.